The rows below give T cell receptor beta chains drawn from one sample of a study of cytomegalovirus exposure and HLA in healthy donors. Assay: immunoSEQ multiplex PCR; the TCRdb copy retains only in-frame clones and omits some. This table holds under 150,000 clones, 85% to 90% found once. Material for sequencing was PBMCs. These receptor sequences come from a man between 18 and 29 years old in good health and CMV-seronegative. Both conserved end residues are part of each CDR3. The D gene is left open where the match is weak. Size is stated for part of the rows, as once, few or many counts, or as a class when the clone is expanded.

size,J,D,V,DNA,CDR3
NA,TRBJ2-5,NA,TRBV10-3,TGTGCCATCAGTGAGTCGGGAGCACTTCAAGAGACCCAGTACTTC,CAISESGALQETQYF
NA,TRBJ2-1,TRBD2,TRBV5-4,TGTGCCAGCAGCACTGGACTAGCCCCCAATGAGCAGTTCTTC,CASSTGLAPNEQFF
NA,TRBJ2-7,TRBD1,TRBV27,TGTGCCAGCAGTTCAAGACAGGGTAGCTACGAGCAGTACTTC,CASSSRQGSYEQYF
NA,TRBJ2-7,TRBD1,TRBV7-7,TGTGCCAGCAGCTTGGCAGGGGGACGCGAGCAGTACTTC,CASSLAGGREQYF
NA,TRBJ1-1,TRBD1,TRBV6-1,TGTGCCAGCACACTAGGACAGGGGGGGACTGAAGCTTTCTTT,CASTLGQGGTEAFF
NA,TRBJ1-4,NA,TRBV5-5,TGTGCCAGCAGCTTTGTTCGGGGGGCTGGTAGCGAAAAACTGTTTTTT,CASSFVRGAGSEKLFF
NA,TRBJ2-1,TRBD2,TRBV28,TGTGCCAGCAGTTGGGGTAGCGGGCCTCGGGAGTTCTTC,CASSWGSGPREFF
NA,TRBJ2-3,NA,TRBV25-1,TGTGCCAGCAATGCGGGTACAGATACGCAGTATTTT,CASNAGTDTQYF
NA,TRBJ2-5,NA,TRBV6-5,TGTGCCAGCAGTTACTCGAGTAGTACCCGGGAGACCCAGTACTTC,CASSYSSSTRETQYF
NA,TRBJ2-7,NA,TRBV27,TGTGCCAGCAGTCCTTGGCTCCTCCACTACGAGCAGTACTTC,CASSPWLLHYEQYF
NA,TRBJ1-3,NA,TRBV28,TGTGCCAGCAGTCGGAGCTCAGGAAACACCATATATTTT,CASSRSSGNTIYF
NA,TRBJ1-5,TRBD1,TRBV6-6,TGTGCCACCTCGAAGGACAGGGGTGTGAGCAATCAGCCCCAGCATTTT,CATSKDRGVSNQPQHF
NA,TRBJ1-1,NA,TRBV4-1,TGCGCCAGCAGCCAAGTAACGCGGATGAACACTGAAGCTTTCTTT,CASSQVTRMNTEAFF
NA,TRBJ2-7,NA,TRBV4-2,TGTGCCAGCAGCCAAGTTCAGACAGGAGCCTACGAGCAGTACTTC,CASSQVQTGAYEQYF
once,TRBJ2-5,TRBD2,TRBV4-2,TGTGCCAGCAGCCAAAGGGGCCCCAGCGGGGGGAAGATCCAAGAGACCCAGTACTTC,CASSQRGPSGGKIQETQYF
NA,TRBJ2-7,NA,TRBV7-6,TGTGCCAGCAGCTTAGCCCCAGACAATGGTGTCTACGAGCAGTACTTC,CASSLAPDNGVYEQYF
few,TRBJ2-7,NA,TRBV12-5,TGTGCTAGTGGCCTCAGCGAGCTCGAGCAGTACTTC,CASGLSELEQYF
NA,TRBJ1-1,NA,TRBV5-1,TGCGCCAGCAGCTTGGGCCGAGGAGAAGCTTTCTTT,CASSLGRGEAFF
NA,TRBJ2-7,NA,TRBV5-1,TGCGCCAGCAGCTTGTCGAGGGGGGGAACCTACGAGCAGTACTTC,CASSLSRGGTYEQYF
NA,TRBJ2-2,TRBD2,TRBV10-1,TGCGCCAGCAGTGATGCGGGAGAGTACGGGGAGCTGTTTTTT,CASSDAGEYGELFF
NA,TRBJ2-1,TRBD2,TRBV5-1,TGCGCCAGCAGCGAATTTCCGGGACTAGCGGGGGACAATGAGCAGTTCTTC,CASSEFPGLAGDNEQFF
NA,TRBJ2-3,TRBD2,TRBV6-4,TGTGCCAGCAGTGACTCGACTAGCGGGATGGGCACAGATACGCAGTATTTT,CASSDSTSGMGTDTQYF
NA,TRBJ2-3,NA,TRBV5-4,TGTGCCAGCAGCTTGTTCAGGGGAGTAACAGATACGCAGTATTTT,CASSLFRGVTDTQYF
NA,TRBJ2-4,TRBD2,TRBV11-2,TGTGCCAGCAGCCAGATCGGGGGGTTAGCCAAAAACATTCAGTACTTC,CASSQIGGLAKNIQYF
NA,TRBJ2-1,TRBD2,TRBV27,TGTGCCAGCAGTTTAATCCCTAGCGGGAGACTCTCCTACAATGAGCAGTTCTTC,CASSLIPSGRLSYNEQFF
NA,TRBJ1-1,TRBD1,TRBV7-8,TGTGCCAGCAGCTTGACGGACAGGGGATCCACTGAAGCTTTCTTT,CASSLTDRGSTEAFF
NA,TRBJ1-2,TRBD1,TRBV30,TGTGCCTGGGGATACCGGGACAGGACTGCCGGCTACACCTTC,CAWGYRDRTAGYTF
NA,TRBJ1-4,TRBD1,TRBV5-1,TGCGCCAGCAGCTTGGGCAGGGGGGAAAAACTGTTTTTT,CASSLGRGEKLFF
NA,TRBJ2-4,NA,TRBV2,TGTGCCATCAGAAGGGCGGGGGCTAAGGGCATTCAGTACTTC,CAIRRAGAKGIQYF
NA,TRBJ1-1,NA,TRBV28,TGTGCCAGCAGTTTATCGGGGACTGAAGCTTTCTTT,CASSLSGTEAFF
NA,TRBJ2-7,TRBD2,TRBV5-6,TGTGCCAGCAGCTCTCCTATCAGGACTAGTTTCTACGAGCAGTACTTC,CASSSPIRTSFYEQYF
NA,TRBJ1-2,TRBD1,TRBV2,TGTGCCAGCACCCGGGACAGTAACTATGGCTACACCTTC,CASTRDSNYGYTF
once,TRBJ2-7,TRBD2,TRBV5-1,TGCGCCAGCAGCTTGATTTCCAGCGGGGGCCTAAGCTACGAGCAGTACTTC,CASSLISSGGLSYEQYF
NA,TRBJ2-5,TRBD2,TRBV30,TGTGCCTGGAGTACTAGCGGGAGGACTCAAGAGACCCAGTACTTC,CAWSTSGRTQETQYF
NA,TRBJ2-3,NA,TRBV9,TGTGCCAGCACCCCAGGGTTCGATACGCAGTATTTT,CASTPGFDTQYF
NA,TRBJ2-2,NA,TRBV7-8,TGTGCCAGCAGCTTAGGCCGCAGGGAGAACACCGGGGAGCTGTTTTTT,CASSLGRRENTGELFF
NA,TRBJ1-1,NA,TRBV11-2,TGTGCCAGCAGCTTAATTGGCACTATGAACACTGAAGCTTTCTTT,CASSLIGTMNTEAFF
NA,TRBJ2-7,TRBD2,TRBV27,TGTGCCAGCAGTTTCATAGGGAGGGGTAACGCCTACGAGCAGTACTTC,CASSFIGRGNAYEQYF
NA,TRBJ1-1,NA,TRBV7-9,TGTGCCAGCAGCACAGACCGGGACTCTCTGAAAGCTTTCTTT,CASSTDRDSLKAFF
NA,TRBJ2-7,NA,TRBV7-9,TGTGCCAGCAGCCTCGCAGGGGCCTACGAGCAGTACTTC,CASSLAGAYEQYF
NA,TRBJ2-7,NA,TRBV19,TGTGCCAGTAGTGGGGCGGGAACATTCTACGAGCAGTACTTC,CASSGAGTFYEQYF
NA,TRBJ2-7,TRBD1,TRBV7-8,TGTGCCAGCAGCCGCCTGGGAGGGGACAGGGTCTACGAGCAGTACTTC,CASSRLGGDRVYEQYF
NA,TRBJ1-2,TRBD1,TRBV7-9,TGTGCCAGCAGCACTAGACAGGGTTATGGCTACACCTTC,CASSTRQGYGYTF
NA,TRBJ1-1,NA,TRBV28,TGTGCCAGCAGTTTCCTGTTGGGGGGTGTGGACACTGAAGCTTTCTTT,CASSFLLGGVDTEAFF
once,TRBJ2-5,TRBD1,TRBV2,TGTGCCAGCAATAGGGACAGGGGGCCCCCAAGGGCCCAGTACTTC,CASNRDRGPPRAQYF
NA,TRBJ1-5,TRBD1,TRBV19,TGTGCCAGTAGGCTATCGGGACAGGGAATACCCCAGCATTTT,CASRLSGQGIPQHF
NA,TRBJ1-6,NA,TRBV11-2,TGTGCCAGCAGCTTAGAAGTGAGCACAGGGTATAATTCACCCCTCCACTTT,CASSLEVSTGYNSPLHF
NA,TRBJ2-3,TRBD1,TRBV2,TGTGCCAGCAGTGAGCCAGGGGGCTGGGTAGATACGCAGTATTTT,CASSEPGGWVDTQYF
NA,TRBJ2-1,TRBD1,TRBV6-1,TGTGCCAGCAGTGAGGGACAGTGGCCTTCCTACAATGAGCAGTTCTTC,CASSEGQWPSYNEQFF
NA,TRBJ2-5,NA,TRBV6-1,TGTGCCAGCAGTGAACAGGGGACCCTACAAGAGACCCAGTACTTC,CASSEQGTLQETQYF
few,TRBJ2-4,NA,TRBV5-1,TGCGCCAGCAGCTTGGACGGACAGGCCAAAAACATTCAGTACTTC,CASSLDGQAKNIQYF
NA,TRBJ1-1,NA,TRBV4-2,TGTGCCAGCAGCCAAGAGAGGGACTTCTTGAACACTGAAGCTTTCTTT,CASSQERDFLNTEAFF
NA,TRBJ1-4,NA,TRBV5-1,TGCGCCAGCAGCTTTACGCCCGGGAATGAAAAACTGTTTTTT,CASSFTPGNEKLFF
NA,TRBJ1-2,TRBD1,TRBV5-1,TGCGCCAGCAGTTCCGGACAGGCCATCTATGGGGGCTACACCTTC,CASSSGQAIYGGYTF
NA,TRBJ1-2,TRBD1,TRBV6-1,TGTGCCAGCAGTGAACTTGGCGTGGCGACAGGGGGGAACTATGGCTACACCTTC,CASSELGVATGGNYGYTF